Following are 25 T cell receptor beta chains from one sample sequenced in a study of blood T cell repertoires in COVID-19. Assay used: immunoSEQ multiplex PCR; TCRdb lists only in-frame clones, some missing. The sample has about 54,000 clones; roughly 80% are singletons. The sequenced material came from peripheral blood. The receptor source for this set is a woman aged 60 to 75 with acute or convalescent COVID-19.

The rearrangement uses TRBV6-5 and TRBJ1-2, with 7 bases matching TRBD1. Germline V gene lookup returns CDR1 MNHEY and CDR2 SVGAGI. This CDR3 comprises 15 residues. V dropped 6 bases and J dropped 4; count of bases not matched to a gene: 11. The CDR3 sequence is CASRPQGQASYGYTF. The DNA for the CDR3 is TGTGCCAGCAGGCCCCAAGGACAGGCCTCCTATGGCTACACCTTC.

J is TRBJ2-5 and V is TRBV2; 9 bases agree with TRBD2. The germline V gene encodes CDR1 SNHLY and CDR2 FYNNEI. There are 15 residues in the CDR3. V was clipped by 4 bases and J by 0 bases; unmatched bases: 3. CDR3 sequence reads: CASSGLAGNQETQYF. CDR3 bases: TGTGCCAGCAGTGGGCTAGCGGGGAACCAAGAGACCCAGTACTTC.

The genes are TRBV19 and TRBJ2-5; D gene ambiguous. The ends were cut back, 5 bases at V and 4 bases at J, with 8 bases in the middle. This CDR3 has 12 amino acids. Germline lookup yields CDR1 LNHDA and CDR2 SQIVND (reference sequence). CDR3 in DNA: TGTGCCAGTAGTCGCCCTAGAGAGACCCAGTACTTC. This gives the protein CASSRPRETQYF.

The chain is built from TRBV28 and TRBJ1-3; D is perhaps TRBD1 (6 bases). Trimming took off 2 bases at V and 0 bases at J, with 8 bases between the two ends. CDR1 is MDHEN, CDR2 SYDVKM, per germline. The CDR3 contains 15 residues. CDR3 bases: TGTGCCAGCAGTTTAGGGACACTCTCTGGAAACACCATATATTTT. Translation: CASSLGTLSGNTIYF.

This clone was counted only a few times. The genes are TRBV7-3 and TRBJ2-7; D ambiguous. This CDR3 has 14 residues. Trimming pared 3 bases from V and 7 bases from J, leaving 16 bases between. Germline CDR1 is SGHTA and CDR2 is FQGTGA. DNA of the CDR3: TGTGCCAGCAGCTTGGGTCAGACCGCCGGGGAGCAGTACTTC. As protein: CASSLGQTAGEQYF.

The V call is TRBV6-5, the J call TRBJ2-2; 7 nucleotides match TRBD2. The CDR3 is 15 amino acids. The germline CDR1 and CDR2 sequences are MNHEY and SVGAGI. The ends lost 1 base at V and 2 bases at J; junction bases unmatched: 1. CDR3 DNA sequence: TGTGCCAGCAGTTACTTAGCGGGTAACACCGGGGAGCTGTTTTTT. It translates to CASSYLAGNTGELFF.

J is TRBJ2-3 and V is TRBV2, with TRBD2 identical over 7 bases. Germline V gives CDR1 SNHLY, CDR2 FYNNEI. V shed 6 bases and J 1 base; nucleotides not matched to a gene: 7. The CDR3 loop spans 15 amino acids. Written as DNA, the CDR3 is TGTGCCAGCAGAACTACTAGCGCCGGCACAGATACGCAGTATTTT. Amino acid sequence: CASRTTSAGTDTQYF.

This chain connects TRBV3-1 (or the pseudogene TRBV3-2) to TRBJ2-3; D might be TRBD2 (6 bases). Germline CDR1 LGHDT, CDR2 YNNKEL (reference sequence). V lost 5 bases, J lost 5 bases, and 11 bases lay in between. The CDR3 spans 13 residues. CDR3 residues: CASSSRLGDTQYF. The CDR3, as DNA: TGTGCCAGCAGCTCCAGACTAGGAGATACGCAGTATTTT.

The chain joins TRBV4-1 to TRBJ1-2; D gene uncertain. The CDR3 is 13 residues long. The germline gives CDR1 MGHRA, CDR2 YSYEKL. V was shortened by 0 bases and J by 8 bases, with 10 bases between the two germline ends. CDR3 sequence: CASSQDRGRGYTF. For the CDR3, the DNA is TGCGCCAGCAGCCAAGATCGCGGTCGGGGCTACACCTTC.

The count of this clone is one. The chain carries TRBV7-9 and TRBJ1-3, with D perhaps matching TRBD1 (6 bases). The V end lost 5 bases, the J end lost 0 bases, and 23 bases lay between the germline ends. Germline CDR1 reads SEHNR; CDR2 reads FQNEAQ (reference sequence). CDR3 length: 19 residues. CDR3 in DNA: TGTGCCAGCAGCCCCCACAGGGCCTTCGCAACCTACTCTGGAAACACCATATATTTT. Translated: CASSPHRAFATYSGNTIYF.

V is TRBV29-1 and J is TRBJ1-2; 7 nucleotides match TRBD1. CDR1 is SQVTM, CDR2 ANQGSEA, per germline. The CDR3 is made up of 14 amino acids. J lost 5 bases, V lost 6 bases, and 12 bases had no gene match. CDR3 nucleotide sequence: TGCAGCGTAGAACAGGGGCGGGGGAGATATGGCTACACCTTC. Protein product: CSVEQGRGRYGYTF. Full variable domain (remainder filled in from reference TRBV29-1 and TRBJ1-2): SAVISQKPSRDICQRGTSLTIQCQVDSQVTMMFWYRQQPGQSLTLIATANQGSEATYESGFVIDKFPISRPNLTFSTLTVSNMSPEDSSIYLCSVEQGRGRYGYTFGSGTRLTVV.

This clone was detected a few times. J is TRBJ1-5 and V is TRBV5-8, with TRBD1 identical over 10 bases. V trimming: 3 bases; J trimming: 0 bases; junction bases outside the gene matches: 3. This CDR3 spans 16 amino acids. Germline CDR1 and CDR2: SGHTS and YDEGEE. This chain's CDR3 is CASSSGQGYSNQPQHF. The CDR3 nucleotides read TGTGCCAGCAGCTCGGGACAGGGGTATAGCAATCAGCCCCAGCATTTT.

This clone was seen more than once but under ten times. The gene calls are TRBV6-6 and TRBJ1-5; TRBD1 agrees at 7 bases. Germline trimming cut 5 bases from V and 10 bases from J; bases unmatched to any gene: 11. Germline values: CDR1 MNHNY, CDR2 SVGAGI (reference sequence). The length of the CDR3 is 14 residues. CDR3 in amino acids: CASSPTGSLSPQHF. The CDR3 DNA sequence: TGTGCCAGCAGTCCGACAGGGTCCCTGAGCCCCCAGCATTTT.

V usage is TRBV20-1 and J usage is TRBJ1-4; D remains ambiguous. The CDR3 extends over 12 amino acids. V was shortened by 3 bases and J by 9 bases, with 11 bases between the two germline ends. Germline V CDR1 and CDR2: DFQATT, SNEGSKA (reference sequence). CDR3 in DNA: TGCAGTGCTAGTTTAAGAGGGCAAAAACTGTTTTTT. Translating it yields CSASLRGQKLFF.

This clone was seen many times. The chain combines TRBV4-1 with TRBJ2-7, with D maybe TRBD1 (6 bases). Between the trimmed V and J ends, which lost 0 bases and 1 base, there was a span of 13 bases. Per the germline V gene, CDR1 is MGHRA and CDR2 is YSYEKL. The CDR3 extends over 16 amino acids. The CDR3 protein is CASSQDRRGTSYEQYF. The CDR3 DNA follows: TGCGCCAGCAGCCAAGATCGCAGGGGAACGTCCTACGAGCAGTACTTC.

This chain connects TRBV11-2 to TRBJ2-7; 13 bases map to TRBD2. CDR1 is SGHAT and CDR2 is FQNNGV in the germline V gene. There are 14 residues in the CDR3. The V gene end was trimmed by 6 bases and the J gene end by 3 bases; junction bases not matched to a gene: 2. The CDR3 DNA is TGTGCCAGCAGGGGGACTAGCGGGAACTACGAGCAGTACTTC. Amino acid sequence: CASRGTSGNYEQYF.

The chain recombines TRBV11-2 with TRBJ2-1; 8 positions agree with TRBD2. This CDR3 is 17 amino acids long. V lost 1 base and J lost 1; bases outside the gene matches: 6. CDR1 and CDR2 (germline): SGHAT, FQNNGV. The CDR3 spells CASSLGPLAGSYNEQFF. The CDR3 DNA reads TGTGCCAGCAGCTTAGGCCCCTTAGCGGGATCCTACAATGAGCAGTTCTTC.

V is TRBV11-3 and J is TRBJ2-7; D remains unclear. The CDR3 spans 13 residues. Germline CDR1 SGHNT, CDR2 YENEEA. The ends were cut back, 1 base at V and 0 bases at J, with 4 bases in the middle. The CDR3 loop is CASSLGDSYEQYF. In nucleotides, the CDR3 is TGTGCCAGCAGCTTAGGAGACTCCTACGAGCAGTACTTC.

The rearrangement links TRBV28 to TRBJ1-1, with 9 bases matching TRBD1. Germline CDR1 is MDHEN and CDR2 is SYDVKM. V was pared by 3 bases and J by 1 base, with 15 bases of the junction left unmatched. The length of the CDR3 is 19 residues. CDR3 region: CASSLSLTGTGMRNTEAFF. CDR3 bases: TGTGCCAGCAGTTTGTCACTGACCGGGACAGGGATGAGGAACACTGAAGCTTTCTTT.

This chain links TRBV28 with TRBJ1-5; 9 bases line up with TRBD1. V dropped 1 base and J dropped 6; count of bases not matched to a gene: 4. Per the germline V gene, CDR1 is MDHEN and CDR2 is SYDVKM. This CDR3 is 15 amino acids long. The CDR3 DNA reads TGTGCCAGCAGTTTATATGGACAGGGGCGTCAGCCCCAGCATTTT. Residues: CASSLYGQGRQPQHF.

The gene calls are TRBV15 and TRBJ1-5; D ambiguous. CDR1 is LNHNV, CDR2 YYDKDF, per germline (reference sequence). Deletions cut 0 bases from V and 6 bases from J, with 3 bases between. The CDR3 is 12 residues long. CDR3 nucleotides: TGTGCCACCAGCAGAGATAGTCAGCCCCAGCATTTT. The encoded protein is CATSRDSQPQHF.

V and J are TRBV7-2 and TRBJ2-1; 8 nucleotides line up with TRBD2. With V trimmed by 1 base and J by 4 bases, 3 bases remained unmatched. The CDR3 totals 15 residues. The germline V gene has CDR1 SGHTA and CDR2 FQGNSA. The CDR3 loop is CASSLGSGEYNEQFF. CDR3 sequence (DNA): TGTGCCAGCAGCTTAGGTAGCGGGGAGTACAATGAGCAGTTCTTC.

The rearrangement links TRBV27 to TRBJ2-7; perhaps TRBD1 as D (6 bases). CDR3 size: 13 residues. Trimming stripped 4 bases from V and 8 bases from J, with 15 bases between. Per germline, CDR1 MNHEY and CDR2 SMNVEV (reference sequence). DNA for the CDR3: TGTGCCAGCAGTTACCGGACAGCCGGCAAGCAGTACTTC. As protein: CASSYRTAGKQYF.

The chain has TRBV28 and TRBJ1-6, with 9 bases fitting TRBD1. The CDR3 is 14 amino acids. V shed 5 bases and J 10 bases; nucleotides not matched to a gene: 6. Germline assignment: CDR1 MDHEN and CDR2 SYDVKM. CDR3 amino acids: CASSQQGAMSPLHF. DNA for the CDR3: TGTGCCAGCAGTCAACAGGGGGCAATGTCACCCCTCCACTTT.

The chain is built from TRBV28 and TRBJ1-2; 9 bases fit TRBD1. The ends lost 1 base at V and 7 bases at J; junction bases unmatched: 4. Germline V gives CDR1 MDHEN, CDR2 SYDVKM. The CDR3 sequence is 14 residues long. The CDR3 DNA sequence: TGTGCCAGCAGTTTATATACAGGGGGCTCTGGCTACACCTTC. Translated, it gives CASSLYTGGSGYTF.